The 18 T cell receptor beta chains listed next were all sequenced from one sample in a study of blood T cell repertoires in COVID-19. Measured with immunoSEQ multiplex PCR; TCRdb has only the in-frame clones, and not every one. The table records about 230,000 clones, nearly 85% of them present only once. Sequenced material: peripheral blood. These receptors were obtained from a woman in her 30s with COVID-19, enrolled during active disease.

The rearrangement joins TRBV5-6 to TRBJ2-2; D uncertain. The CDR3 covers 12 residues. Trimming stripped 1 base from V and 9 bases from J, with 7 bases between. CDR1 SGHDT and CDR2 YYEEEE come from the germline V gene. As DNA, the CDR3 is TGTGCCAGCAGCTTGTGGCGGAGGGAGCTGTTTTTT. Translated: CASSLWRRELFF.

This chain uses TRBV7-9 with TRBJ2-3; TRBD1 is a possible D gene (6 bases). The CDR3 loop spans 14 amino acids. CDR1 is SEHNR and CDR2 is FQNEAQ in the germline V gene (reference sequence). V was shortened by 3 bases and J by 3 bases, with 10 bases between the two germline ends. CDR3 sequence reads: CASSFDRLTDTQYF. The CDR3 nucleotides are TGTGCCAGCAGCTTCGACAGGCTTACAGATACGCAGTATTTT. The full variable domain, in which reference TRBV7-9 and TRBJ2-3 provide the parts outside the CDR3, is DTGVSQNPRHKITKRGQNVTFRCDPISEHNRLYWYRQTLGQGPEFLTYFQNEAQLEKSRLLSDRFSAERPKGSFSTLEIQRTEQGDSAMYLCASSFDRLTDTQYFGPGTRLTVL.

The J gene is TRBJ2-7, the V gene TRBV9, with TRBD2 matching 11 bases. Germline CDR1 and CDR2: SGDLS and YYNGEE. There are 15 residues in the CDR3. V dropped 4 bases and J dropped 4; count of bases not matched to a gene: 7. The chain's CDR3 is CASSYGPSGGYEQYF. DNA for the CDR3: TGTGCCAGCAGCTATGGGCCTAGCGGGGGGTACGAGCAGTACTTC. The full variable domain, its missing parts supplied by reference TRBV9 and TRBJ2-7, is DSGVTQTPKHLITATGQRVTLRCSPRSGDLSVYWYQQSLDQGLQFLIQYYNGEERAKGNILERFSAQQFPDLHSELNLSSLELGDSALYFCASSYGPSGGYEQYFGPGTRLTVT.

CDR3 region: CASSLGQENEKLFF. In DNA form, the CDR3 reads TGTGCCAGCAGCTTAGGACAGGAGAACGAAAAACTGTTTTTT. The genes are TRBV7-2 and TRBJ1-4, with a tentative D call TRBD1 (6 bases). Germline V gives CDR1 SGHTA, CDR2 FQGNSA. Trimming stripped 1 base from V and 8 bases from J, with 11 bases between. The CDR3 contains 14 residues.

The chain has TRBV30 and TRBJ1-3; a weak D match, TRBD1 (6 bases). This CDR3 has 16 residues. Germline CDR1 is GTSNPN and CDR2 is SVGIG (reference sequence). The DNA of the CDR3 is TGTGTACTGTCCGCGGGGGCCTCTTACCTTGGAAACACCATATATTTT. Its translation: CVLSAGASYLGNTIYF.

The chain couples TRBV9 to TRBJ1-4; unclear D gene. Germline V lookup: CDR1 SGDLS, CDR2 YYNGEE. The CDR3 covers 16 residues. V shed 0 bases and J shed 4 bases, with 13 bases lying between them. This CDR3 is CASSVGNRGINEKLFF. DNA of the CDR3: TGTGCCAGCAGCGTAGGGAATAGAGGGATTAATGAAAAACTGTTTTTT.

The genes are TRBV16 and TRBJ1-4; D gene ambiguous. V dropped 0 bases and J dropped 5 bases, with 13 bases sitting between them. CDR3 length equals 16 residues. Per the germline V gene, CDR1 is KGHSY and CDR2 is FQNENV. This CDR3 reads CASSQSRREKNEKLFF. CDR3 DNA: TGTGCCAGCAGCCAATCGAGAAGGGAGAAAAATGAAAAACTGTTTTTT.

The rearrangement uses TRBV3-1 (or the pseudogene TRBV3-2) and TRBJ1-4; D is possibly TRBD1 (5 bases). Germline lookup yields CDR1 LGHDT and CDR2 YNNKEL (reference sequence). This CDR3 contains 16 residues. Trimming cost V 1 base and J 8 bases, with 17 bases left between them. Here the CDR3 reads CASSQVGGGVREKLFF. The CDR3 DNA reads TGTGCCAGCAGCCAAGTCGGGGGGGGTGTGCGGGAAAAACTGTTTTTT.

The rearrangement uses TRBV19 and TRBJ2-1; TRBD1 is a possible D gene (6 bases). The CDR3 length is 15 residues. Trimming left V 0 bases short and J 5 bases short, with 11 bases between. Germline-derived CDR1 and CDR2 are LNHDA and SQIVND (reference sequence). Here the CDR3 DNA reads TGTGCCAGTAGTATAGATGGGGGCAGAAACAATGAGCAGTTCTTC. Its translation is CASSIDGGRNNEQFF.

This clone was observed a single time. The V and J genes are TRBV28 and TRBJ2-3; D is undetermined. V gave up 8 bases and J gave up 4 bases, with 19 bases separating them. CDR3 length equals 15 residues. Germline V lookup: CDR1 MDHEN, CDR2 SYDVKM. CDR3: CASPPRESGPDTQYF. The CDR3 DNA is TGTGCCAGCCCCCCTCGCGAGAGTGGGCCAGATACGCAGTATTTT.

The genes are TRBV27 and TRBJ1-1; D is uncertain. Trimming removed 4 bases from V and 5 bases from J, with 11 bases in between. The CDR3 length is 13 residues. Per germline, CDR1 MNHEY and CDR2 SMNVEV (reference sequence). CDR3 nucleotide sequence: TGTGCCAGCAGTTCGGATGGAGGAACTGAAGCTTTCTTT. Translating it yields CASSSDGGTEAFF.

The chain employs TRBV5-1 and TRBJ2-7; 9 bases align to TRBD1. Germline V gene lookup returns CDR1 SGHRS and CDR2 YFSETQ. The CDR3 length is 14 residues. The V gene end was trimmed by 7 bases and the J gene end by 5 bases; junction bases not matched to a gene: 10. CDR3 sequence: CASGPRDRAHEQYF. For the CDR3, the DNA is TGCGCCAGCGGCCCCAGGGACAGGGCCCACGAGCAGTACTTC. Supplemented by reference TRBV5-1 and TRBJ2-7, the full variable domain reads KAGVTQTPRYLIKTRGQQVTLSCSPISGHRSVSWYQQTPGQGLQFLFEYFSETQRNKGNFPGRFSGRQFSNSRSEMNVSTLELGDSALYLCASGPRDRAHEQYFGPGTRLTVT.

The rearrangement joins TRBV10-3 to TRBJ2-7; 10 positions match TRBD1. Trimming at V came to 9 bases and at J to 2 bases, leaving 4 bases not matched to a gene. This CDR3 region has 13 residues. Germline V CDR1 and CDR2: ENHRY, SYGVKD. The CDR3 loop is CAMQGQGAYEQYF. CDR3 DNA: TGTGCCATGCAAGGACAGGGGGCCTACGAGCAGTACTTC.

The V gene is TRBV9, the J gene TRBJ2-1; D unresolved. From germline, CDR1 is SGDLS and CDR2 YYNGEE. The CDR3 totals 13 residues. Between the trimmed V and J ends, which lost 3 bases and 0 bases, there was a span of 4 bases. The CDR3 is CASSGASYNEQFF. Here the CDR3 DNA reads TGTGCCAGCAGCGGGGCCTCCTACAATGAGCAGTTCTTC.

The V gene is TRBV18, the J gene TRBJ1-1, with D perhaps matching TRBD1 (6 bases). This CDR3 comprises 14 residues. Germline-derived CDR1 and CDR2 are KGHSH and LQKENI. Trimming stripped 6 bases from V and 3 bases from J, with 14 bases between. In DNA form, the CDR3 reads TGTGCCAGCTCGGGGGGGGCGGTGGACACTGAAGCTTTCTTT. Residues: CASSGGAVDTEAFF.

This clone appeared many times. The gene calls are TRBV2 and TRBJ1-4; no definite D call. This CDR3 spans 12 amino acids. V was shortened by 5 bases and J by 7 bases, with 8 bases between the two germline ends. CDR1 SNHLY and CDR2 FYNNEI come from the germline V gene. The CDR3 sequence: CASSPVSEKLFF. The CDR3 DNA sequence: TGTGCCAGCAGTCCGGTTAGTGAAAAACTGTTTTTT.

This chain joins TRBV29-1 and TRBJ2-1, with D perhaps TRBD2 (6 bases). Germline CDR1 reads SQVTM; CDR2 reads ANQGSEA. The CDR3 is 12 residues long. Deletions cut 4 bases from V and 5 bases from J, with 9 bases between. CDR3 residues: CSVGDSHNEQFF. The CDR3 DNA reads TGCAGCGTTGGGGACTCGCACAATGAGCAGTTCTTC.

The CDR3 region has the DNA TGTGCCAGCAGCTCCACCGGGACTAGCCGCACAGATACGCAGTATTTT. Translated, it gives CASSSTGTSRTDTQYF. J is TRBJ2-3 and V is TRBV5-6; 9 positions match TRBD2. Trimming removed 3 bases from V and 1 base from J; junction bases left unmatched: 6. Germline V CDR1 and CDR2: SGHDT, YYEEEE. The CDR3 has 16 residues.